A single sample is the source of the 26 T cell receptor beta chains below, sequenced in a study of cytomegalovirus exposure and HLA in healthy donors. 13 Jbeta primers and 60 Vbeta primers were used for the PCR. Some clones are missing from TCRdb's copy, which holds only in-frame ones; the method was immunoSEQ multiplex PCR. Its table records just over 150,000 clones. Sequencing was performed on PBMCs. The receptors originated from a woman aged 55-69 years in good health and CMV-seronegative.

The genes are TRBV19 and TRBJ2-7; 9 bases line up with TRBD1. With 4 bases clipped from V and 1 base from J, the junction kept 5 bases outside the gene matches. The CDR3 length is 15 residues. Germline CDR1 is LNHDA and CDR2 is SQIVND (reference sequence). This CDR3 reads CASSTKTGGSYEQYF. The CDR3 coding sequence is TGTGCCAGTAGTACCAAGACAGGGGGTTCCTACGAGCAGTACTTC.

The chain has TRBV11-1 and TRBJ1-5; tentative D call: TRBD1 (5 bases). V was cut by 3 bases and J by 6 bases, with 9 bases left in between. Germline V lookup: CDR1 SGHAT, CDR2 FQDESV (reference sequence). This CDR3 is built from 13 residues. DNA of the CDR3: TGTGCCAGCAGCTTTGGGAGGGGTCAGCCCCAGCATTTT. It specifies CASSFGRGQPQHF. Combining the CDR3 with reference TRBV11-1 and TRBJ1-5 gives the whole variable domain EAEVAQSPRYKITEKSQAVAFWCDPISGHATLYWYRQILGQGPELLVQFQDESVVDDSQLPKDRFSAERLKGVDSTLKIQPAELGDSAMYLCASSFGRGQPQHFGDGTRLSIL.

The chain couples TRBV4-1 to TRBJ1-5; TRBD1 matches at 8 bases. Germline V CDR1 and CDR2: MGHRA, YSYEKL. There are 15 residues in the CDR3. V lost 1 base to trimming and J lost 7 bases; unmatched junction nucleotides: 6. CDR3 protein: CASSQVQGGTQPQHF. DNA for the CDR3: TGCGCCAGCAGCCAAGTACAGGGGGGGACCCAGCCCCAGCATTTT.

The chain couples TRBV9 to TRBJ1-2, with 7 bases identical to TRBD1. The V gene's germline CDR1 is SGDLS and CDR2 YYNGEE. Trimming at V came to 0 bases and at J to 6 bases, leaving 5 bases not matched to a gene. The CDR3 loop spans 14 amino acids. CDR3: CASSVGGTVDGYTF. The CDR3, as DNA: TGTGCCAGCAGCGTAGGTGGGACAGTGGATGGCTACACCTTC.

V is TRBV30 and J is TRBJ2-1; TRBD2 matches at 7 bases. Per germline, CDR1 GTSNPN and CDR2 SVGIG (reference sequence). The CDR3 totals 14 residues. Trimming took 3 bases from V and 2 from J; bases not matched to a gene: 4. The CDR3 DNA sequence: TGTGCCTGGAGCTGGGGGAGGGCCTACAATGAGCAGTTCTTC. Translated: CAWSWGRAYNEQFF.

Here the CDR3 DNA reads TGCGCCAGCAGCCAAGAATCGCAGACTTTCTATGGCTACACCTTC. Encoded protein: CASSQESQTFYGYTF. The chain joins TRBV4-1 to TRBJ1-2, with no clear D. This CDR3 has 15 residues. Trimming removed 0 bases at V and 4 bases at J, with 12 bases between. From germline, CDR1 is MGHRA and CDR2 YSYEKL.

The chain carries TRBV5-6 and TRBJ2-7; D is undetermined. V was trimmed by 2 bases and J by 2 bases, leaving 11 bases between them. This CDR3 region has 14 residues. Germline V CDR1 and CDR2: SGHDT, YYEEEE. The CDR3 sequence: CASSLGDSPYEQYF. The CDR3 DNA is TGTGCCAGCAGCTTAGGTGACTCTCCCTACGAGCAGTACTTC.

The V and J genes are TRBV5-1 and TRBJ2-2; D is possibly TRBD1 (5 bases). V gave up 4 bases and J gave up 2 bases, with 15 bases separating them. In germline, CDR1 is SGHRS, CDR2 YFSETQ. The CDR3 has 16 residues. The DNA for the CDR3 is TGCGCCAGCAGCGGGGCCTCCTGGGGCAACACCGGGGAGCTGTTTTTT. It codes for CASSGASWGNTGELFF.

The chain recombines TRBV10-3 with TRBJ2-6, with D perhaps matching TRBD1 (6 bases). CDR3 length equals 16 residues. Trimming removed 0 bases from V and 0 bases from J, with 6 bases in between. Germline CDR1 ENHRY, CDR2 SYGVKD. The CDR3 loop is CAISESGGSGANVLTF. CDR3 DNA: TGTGCCATCAGTGAGTCAGGGGGCTCTGGGGCCAACGTCCTGACTTTC.

V usage is TRBV30 and J usage is TRBJ2-1; 11 bases fit TRBD2. This CDR3 is built from 14 residues. The V segment lost 7 bases and the J segment 5 bases; nucleotides outside the gene matches: 7. Germline-derived CDR1 and CDR2 are GTSNPN and SVGIG (reference sequence). CDR3 in DNA: TGTGCCTTCGAGACTAGCGGGACTGACAATGAGCAGTTCTTC. Translation: CAFETSGTDNEQFF.

V usage is TRBV2 and J usage is TRBJ1-1; no reliable D call. V shed 7 bases and J shed 1 base, with 13 bases lying between them. The CDR3 totals 14 residues. CDR1 is SNHLY and CDR2 is FYNNEI in the germline V gene. The CDR3 reads CASIGRVGNTEAFF. CDR3 DNA: TGTGCCAGCATTGGGAGGGTGGGGAACACTGAAGCTTTCTTT. The complete variable domain, with remaining parts taken from reference TRBV2 and TRBJ1-1, reads EPEVTQTPSHQVTQMGQEVILRCVPISNHLYFYWYRQILGQKVEFLVSFYNNEISEKSEIFDDQFSVERPDGSNFTLKIRSTKLEDSAMYFCASIGRVGNTEAFFGQGTRLTVV.

The chain couples TRBV5-1 to TRBJ2-3; TRBD1 matches at 11 bases. From germline, CDR1 is SGHRS and CDR2 YFSETQ. This CDR3 is built from 15 residues. J lost 1 base, V lost 6 bases, and 4 bases had no gene match. The CDR3 protein is CASNGQGAGTDTQYF. CDR3 coding DNA: TGCGCCAGCAACGGACAGGGGGCAGGCACAGATACGCAGTATTTT.

The chain combines TRBV5-8 with TRBJ2-5, with unresolved D. Per the germline V gene, CDR1 is SGHTS and CDR2 is YDEGEE. V shed 3 bases and J shed 3 bases, with 18 bases lying between them. The CDR3 totals 16 residues. The CDR3 DNA is TGTGCCAGCAGCTCCTTGCGGTCCGGAGCCAAAGAGACCCAGTACTTC. It codes for CASSSLRSGAKETQYF.

The J gene is TRBJ2-3, the V gene TRBV5-1, with D possibly TRBD2 on 6 matching bases. CDR1 is SGHRS and CDR2 is YFSETQ in the germline V gene. V was shortened by 0 bases and J by 5 bases, with 16 bases between the two germline ends. The CDR3 totals 16 residues. CDR3 amino acids: CASSLVDGSGGDTQYF. For the CDR3, the DNA is TGCGCCAGCAGCTTGGTGGACGGGAGCGGAGGAGATACGCAGTATTTT.

The V gene is TRBV6-6, the J gene TRBJ2-7; D gene uncertain. Trimming removed 0 bases from V and 0 bases from J, with 6 bases in between. The CDR3 is made up of 14 amino acids. The V gene's germline CDR1 is MNHNY and CDR2 SVGAGI (reference sequence). In DNA form, the CDR3 reads TGTGCCAGCAGTTACTCTAGTGCCTCCTACGAGCAGTACTTC. Translating it yields CASSYSSASYEQYF.

The chain has TRBV5-1 and TRBJ2-7, with TRBD2 matching 10 bases. Germline V gene sequence: CDR1 SGHRS, CDR2 YFSETQ. CDR3 length equals 17 residues. J lost 1 base, V lost 1 base, and 8 bases had no gene match. The CDR3 here is CASSLWPTTSGSYEQYF. Written as DNA, the CDR3 is TGCGCCAGCAGCTTGTGGCCTACGACTAGCGGGTCCTACGAGCAGTACTTC.

The genes are TRBV7-3 and TRBJ2-7; 8 bases fit TRBD1. From germline, CDR1 is SGHTA and CDR2 FQGTGA. With 1 base clipped from V and 6 bases from J, the junction kept 2 bases outside the gene matches. This CDR3 has 13 amino acids. CDR3 sequence (DNA): TGTGCCAGCAGCTTAAGACAGGGGAGCGAGCAGTACTTC. Residues: CASSLRQGSEQYF.

The V and J genes are TRBV4-1 and TRBJ1-5; 11 nucleotides align to TRBD1. Unmatched junction bases numbered 4, after V lost 0 bases and J lost 3 bases. The CDR3 consists of 17 residues. Germline CDR1 MGHRA, CDR2 YSYEKL. CDR3 sequence (DNA): TGCGCCAGCAGCCAAGAGGGGGACAGGGGGATCAATCAGCCCCAGCATTTT. Translated: CASSQEGDRGINQPQHF.

The chain carries TRBV5-4 and TRBJ2-7; 7 bases line up with TRBD2. The CDR3 loop spans 15 amino acids. Looked up from germline, CDR1 is SGHNT and CDR2 is YYREEE (reference sequence). V gave up 1 base and J gave up 1 base; unmatched junction bases: 5. DNA of the CDR3: TGTGCCAGCAGCTTGCCGGGAGGCATATCCTACGAGCAGTACTTC. It specifies CASSLPGGISYEQYF.

The rearrangement joins TRBV2 to TRBJ2-3, with a possible D match to TRBD2 (6 bases). Germline CDR1 is SNHLY and CDR2 is FYNNEI. V was cut by 4 bases and J by 6 bases, with 17 bases left in between. This CDR3 spans 15 amino acids. The CDR3 sequence: CASSANRGFWDTQYF. In DNA, the CDR3 is TGTGCCAGCAGTGCTAACCGGGGGTTTTGGGATACGCAGTATTTT.

This sequence joins TRBV6-5 and TRBJ1-1; tentatively, D is TRBD1 (5 bases). Per the germline V gene, CDR1 is MNHEY and CDR2 is SVGAGI. V lost 5 bases and J lost 11, with 12 bases in between. The CDR3 is 11 residues long. Written as DNA, the CDR3 is TGTGCCAGCAGTAGGGGTGTTGAGGCTTTCTTT. Its protein is CASSRGVEAFF.

The rearrangement links TRBV18 to TRBJ2-1, with D possibly being TRBD1 (5 bases). Trimming took 3 bases from V and 1 from J, leaving 7 bases between them. CDR1 and CDR2 from the germline V gene are KGHSH and LQKENI. This CDR3 spans 14 amino acids. CDR3 nucleotide sequence: TGTGCCAGCTCACCCGGACAATCCTACAATGAGCAGTTCTTC. This gives the protein CASSPGQSYNEQFF.

The chain's CDR3 is CASSLTVRGQETQYF. Written as DNA, the CDR3 is TGTGCCAGCAGCTTGACGGTCAGGGGCCAAGAGACCCAGTACTTC. This chain uses TRBV5-6 with TRBJ2-5, with D possibly matching TRBD1 (6 bases). V was cut by 1 base and J by 1 base, with 11 bases left in between. The germline gives CDR1 SGHDT, CDR2 YYEEEE. This CDR3 region has 15 residues. Combining the CDR3 with reference TRBV5-6 and TRBJ2-5 gives the whole variable domain DAGVTQSPTHLIKTRGQQVTLRCSPKSGHDTVSWYQQALGQGPQFIFQYYEEEERQRGNFPDRFSGHQFPNYSSELNVNALLLGDSALYLCASSLTVRGQETQYFGPGTRLLVL.

V and J are TRBV5-1 and TRBJ1-3; TRBD1 is a possible D gene (5 bases). Between the trimmed V and J ends, which lost 2 bases and 4 bases, there was a span of 10 bases. The germline V gene encodes CDR1 SGHRS and CDR2 YFSETQ. The CDR3 is made up of 14 amino acids. DNA for the CDR3: TGCGCCAGCAGCTTTGGGGCCGGAGGAAACACCATATATTTT. Translation gives CASSFGAGGNTIYF.

The genes are TRBV7-2 and TRBJ2-3, with 9 bases that match TRBD2. This CDR3 region has 16 residues. Germline V gene sequence: CDR1 SGHTA, CDR2 FQGNSA. V lost 4 bases, J lost 4 bases, and 9 bases stayed unmatched. In DNA, the CDR3 is TGTGCCAGCAGCTCACTAGCGGGCGCCATTTCAGATACGCAGTATTTT. Translating it yields CASSSLAGAISDTQYF.

The chain combines TRBV10-1 with TRBJ1-1; 7 bases match TRBD1. Germline CDR1 reads WNHNN; CDR2 reads SYGVQD (reference sequence). CDR3 length: 17 residues. The V segment lost 2 bases and the J segment 5 bases; nucleotides outside the gene matches: 14. The CDR3 coding sequence is TGCGCCAGCAGTGAGACTGGGACAGCCAGCTATGGAACTGAAGCTTTCTTT. Protein sequence: CASSETGTASYGTEAFF.